This T cell receptor (beta chain) was captured in a study of regulatory T cells in long-lasting Graves disease. Time point reported: newly diagnosed GD, antithyroid drugs for less than 3 months. Extracted PBMC RNA gave rise to the TCR library. The ends were cut back, 4 bases at V and 5 bases at J, with 17 bases in the middle. Germline V gene sequence: CDR1 SGHAT, CDR2 FQNNGV. The CDR3 covers 15 residues. This clonotype appeared many times. CDR3-region Arm-PCR and iRepertoire HTBI primers produced the TCR beta libraries. Via MiXCR, TCRdb re-called the multiplex PCR reads, giving one row per CDR3 protein. The sample lists a few hundred thousand distinct CDR3 sequences; about 16% were seen once. This same sample was also part of a study on T cells in Graves' hyperthyroidism and ophthalmopathy. That paper states: Blood held most thyroid clonotypes expanded above 0.001 frequency.

This chain connects TRBV11-2 to TRBJ2-5, with D uncertain. The receptor was derived from a young woman with Graves disease. Sequences were derived from peripheral blood mononuclear cells (PBMCs), sampled at new diagnosis, from a patient treated with antithyroid drugs. CDR3 bases: TGTGCCAGCAGCTCCGGGCCTCAGAGTATCGAGACCCAGTACTTC. It specifies CASSSGPQSIETQYF.